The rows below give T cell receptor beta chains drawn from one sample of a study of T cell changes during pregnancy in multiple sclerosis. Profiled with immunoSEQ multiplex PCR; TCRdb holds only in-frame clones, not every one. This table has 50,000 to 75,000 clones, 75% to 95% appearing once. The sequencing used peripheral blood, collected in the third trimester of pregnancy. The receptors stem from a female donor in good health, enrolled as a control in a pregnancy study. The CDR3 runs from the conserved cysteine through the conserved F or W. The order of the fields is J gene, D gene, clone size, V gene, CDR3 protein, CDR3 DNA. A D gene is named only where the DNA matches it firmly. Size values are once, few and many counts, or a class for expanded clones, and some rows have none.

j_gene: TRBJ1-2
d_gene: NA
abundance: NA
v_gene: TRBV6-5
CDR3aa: CASSPHRGYGYTF
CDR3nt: TGTGCCAGCAGTCCCCACCGAGGCTATGGCTACACCTTC

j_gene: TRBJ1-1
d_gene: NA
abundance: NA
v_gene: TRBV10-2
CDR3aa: CASQLGAGSHEAFF
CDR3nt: TGCGCCAGCCAGTTGGGGGCAGGGAGTCATGAAGCTTTCTTT

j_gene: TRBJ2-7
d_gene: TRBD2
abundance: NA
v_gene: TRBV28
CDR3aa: CASTPVAGGTYEQYF
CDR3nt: TGTGCCAGCACCCCGGTAGCGGGAGGAACCTACGAGCAGTACTTC

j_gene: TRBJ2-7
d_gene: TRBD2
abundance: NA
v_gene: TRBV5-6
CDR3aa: CASSPLAKPYEQYF
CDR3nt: TGTGCCAGCAGCCCACTAGCGAAACCTTACGAGCAGTACTTC

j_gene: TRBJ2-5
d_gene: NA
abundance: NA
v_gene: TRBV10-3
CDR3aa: CAISESLLQETQYF
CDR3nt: TGTGCCATCAGTGAGTCACTACTCCAAGAGACCCAGTACTTC

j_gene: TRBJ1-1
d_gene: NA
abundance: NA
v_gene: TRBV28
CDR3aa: CASSPNRVTEAFF
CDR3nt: TGTGCCAGCAGTCCAAACAGGGTCACTGAAGCTTTCTTT

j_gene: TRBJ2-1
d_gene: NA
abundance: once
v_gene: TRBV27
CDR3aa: CASTPSGGGEQFF
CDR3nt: TGTGCCAGCACCCCTAGCGGAGGGGGTGAGCAGTTCTTC

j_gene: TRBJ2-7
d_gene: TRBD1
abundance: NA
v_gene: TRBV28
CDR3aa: CASSAQGVEEQYF
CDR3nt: TGTGCCAGCAGTGCACAGGGGGTAGAAGAGCAGTACTTC

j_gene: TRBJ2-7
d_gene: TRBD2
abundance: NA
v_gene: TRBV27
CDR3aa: CASSSGFAGDGGEQYF
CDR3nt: TGTGCCAGCTCTTCGGGTTTCGCGGGAGATGGAGGCGAGCAGTACTTC

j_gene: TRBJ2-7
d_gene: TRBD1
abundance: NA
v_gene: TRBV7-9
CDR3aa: CASSPTGGLSYEQYF
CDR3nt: TGTGCCAGCAGCCCCACAGGGGGTCTCTCCTACGAGCAGTACTTC

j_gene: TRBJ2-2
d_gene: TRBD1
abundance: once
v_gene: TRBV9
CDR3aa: CASRGQGADTGELFF
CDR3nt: TGTGCCAGCAGGGGACAGGGGGCCGACACCGGGGAGCTGTTTTTT

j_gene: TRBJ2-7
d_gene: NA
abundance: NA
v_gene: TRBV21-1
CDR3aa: CASSNGPLMPPGHHEQYF
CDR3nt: TGTGCCAGCAGCAATGGTCCCTTGATGCCGCCGGGACACCACGAGCAGTACTTC

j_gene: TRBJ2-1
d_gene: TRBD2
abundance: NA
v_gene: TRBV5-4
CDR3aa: CASSLRLAGGLEQFF
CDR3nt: TGTGCCAGCAGCTTGAGACTAGCGGGAGGGCTTGAGCAGTTCTTC

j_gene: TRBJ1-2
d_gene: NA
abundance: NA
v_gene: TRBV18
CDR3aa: CASSSDSSIMNYGYTF
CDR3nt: TGTGCCAGCTCATCGGACAGCTCCATAATGAACTATGGCTACACCTTC

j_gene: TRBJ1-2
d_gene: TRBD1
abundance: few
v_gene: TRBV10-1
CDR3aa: CASRSPGDREKYGYTF
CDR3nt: TGCGCCAGCAGGTCCCCCGGGGACAGGGAGAAATACGGCTACACCTTC

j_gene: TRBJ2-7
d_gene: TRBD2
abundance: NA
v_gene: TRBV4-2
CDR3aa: CASSQGLAGTYEQYF
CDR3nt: TGTGCCAGCAGCCAGGGACTAGCGGGAACCTACGAGCAGTACTTC

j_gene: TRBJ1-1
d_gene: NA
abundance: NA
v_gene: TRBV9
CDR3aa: CASSVTGSTEAFF
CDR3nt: TGTGCCAGCAGCGTCACAGGTTCCACTGAAGCTTTCTTT

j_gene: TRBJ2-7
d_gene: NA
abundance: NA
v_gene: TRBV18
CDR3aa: CASSQAERYSYEQYF
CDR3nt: TGTGCCAGCTCACAGGCGGAGAGGTACTCCTACGAGCAGTACTTC

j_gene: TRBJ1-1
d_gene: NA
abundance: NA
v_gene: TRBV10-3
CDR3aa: CAIRGLLNTEAFF
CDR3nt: TGTGCCATTAGGGGACTTTTGAACACTGAAGCTTTCTTT

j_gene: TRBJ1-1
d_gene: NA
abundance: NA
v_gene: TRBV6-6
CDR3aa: CASSYLSRQEKVEAFF
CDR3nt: TGTGCCAGCAGTTACTTGTCGAGACAGGAGAAAGTTGAAGCTTTCTTT

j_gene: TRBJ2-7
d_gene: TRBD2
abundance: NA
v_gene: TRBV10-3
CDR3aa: CAISVASGSPSSSYEQYF
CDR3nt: TGTGCCATCAGTGTGGCTAGCGGGAGCCCCTCGTCATCCTACGAGCAGTACTTC

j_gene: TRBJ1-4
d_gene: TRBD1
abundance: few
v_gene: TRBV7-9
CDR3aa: CASSLAGTAAEKLFF
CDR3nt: TGTGCCAGCAGCTTAGCCGGGACAGCGGCGGAAAAACTGTTTTTT

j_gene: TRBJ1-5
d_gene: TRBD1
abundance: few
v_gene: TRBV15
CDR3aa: CATSRDPGGDQPQHF
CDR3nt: TGTGCCACCAGCAGAGATCCAGGGGGTGATCAGCCCCAGCATTTT

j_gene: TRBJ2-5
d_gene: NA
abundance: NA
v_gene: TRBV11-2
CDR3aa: CASSLGLRVQETQYF
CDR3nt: TGTGCCAGCAGCTTAGGGTTACGGGTCCAAGAGACCCAGTACTTC

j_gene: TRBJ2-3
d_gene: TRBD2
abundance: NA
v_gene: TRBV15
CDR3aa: CATSRASGRAPDTQYF
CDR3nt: TGTGCCACCAGCAGAGCTAGCGGGAGGGCCCCAGATACGCAGTATTTT

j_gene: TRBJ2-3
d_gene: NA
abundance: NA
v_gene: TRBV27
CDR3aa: CASRERGGGSTDTQYF
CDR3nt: TGTGCCAGCCGCGAGAGAGGCGGAGGGTCGACAGATACGCAGTATTTT

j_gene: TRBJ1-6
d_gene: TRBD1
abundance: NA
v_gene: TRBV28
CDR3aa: CASSSGQGNSPLHF
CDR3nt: TGTGCCAGCAGTTCAGGACAGGGAAATTCACCCCTCCACTTT

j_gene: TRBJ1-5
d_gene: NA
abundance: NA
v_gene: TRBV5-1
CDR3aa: CASSLGRDQPQHF
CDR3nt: TGCGCCAGCAGCTTAGGGCGGGATCAGCCCCAGCATTTT

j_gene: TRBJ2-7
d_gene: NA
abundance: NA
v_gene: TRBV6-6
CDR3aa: CASSYVRGSSYEQYF
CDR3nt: TGTGCCAGCAGTTACGTCCGAGGGAGCTCCTACGAGCAGTACTTC

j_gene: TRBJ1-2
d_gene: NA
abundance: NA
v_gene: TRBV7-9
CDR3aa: CASSPQVTGDYGYTF
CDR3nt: TGTGCCAGCAGCCCTCAGGTGACAGGAGACTATGGCTACACCTTC

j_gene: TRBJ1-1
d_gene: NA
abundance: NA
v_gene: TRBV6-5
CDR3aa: CASSYSSSGGDTEAFF
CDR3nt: TGTGCCAGCAGTTACTCGAGCTCCGGGGGAGACACTGAAGCTTTCTTT